These T cell receptor beta chains were read from a single sample in a study of immune evolution from preneoplasia to lung adenocarcinoma. Libraries were prepared by immunoSEQ multiplex PCR; TCRdb keeps only in-frame clonotypes and omits some of them. The table shows fewer than 9,500 clones, with about 80% occurring only once. The sequenced sample consisted of FFPE invasive lung adenocarcinoma tissue. Every receptor here comes from a person aged 50-70 years with lung adenocarcinoma. CDR3s include the opening cysteine and the closing phenylalanine or tryptophan. D genes are given only for firm matches. Rows give clone size only sometimes, using once, few, many, or a class for an expanded clone.

v_gene	d_gene	abundance	j_gene	CDR3aa	CDR3nt
TRBV6-5	TRBD1	-	TRBJ2-7	CASSRQGVSGEQYF	TGTGCCAGCAGCCGACAGGGGGTTTCCGGCGAGCAGTACTTC
TRBV19	-	-	TRBJ1-1	CASSPRPQSSGEAFF	TGTGCCAGTAGTCCAAGGCCTCAGAGTTCCGGTGAAGCTTTCTTT
TRBV6-6	TRBD1	-	TRBJ2-1	CASRKTGARQFF	TGTGCCAGCAGAAAGACAGGGGCACGGCAGTTCTTC
TRBV29-1	-	-	TRBJ2-3	CSVAPWGERTDTQYF	TGCAGCGTTGCCCCCTGGGGGGAGCGCACAGATACGCAGTATTTT
TRBV6-1	-	-	TRBJ2-5	CASNTLAKQETQYF	TGTGCCAGCAATACCCTAGCGAAACAAGAGACCCAGTACTTC
TRBV28	-	-	TRBJ1-4	CASLGRLEEKLFF	TGTGCCAGCCTGGGGCGCCTGGAGGAAAAACTGTTTTTT
TRBV29-1	TRBD1	few	TRBJ2-2	CSVEDPGQGTSSTGELFF	TGCAGCGTTGAAGACCCGGGACAGGGAACCTCGAGCACCGGGGAGCTGTTTTTT
TRBV9	-	few	TRBJ1-1	CASSVGGNEAFF	TGTGCCAGCAGCGTAGGCGGGAATGAAGCTTTCTTT
TRBV4-1	-	-	TRBJ1-5	CASSHPGGEPNQPQHF	TGCGCCAGCAGCCACCCCGGGGGGGAGCCCAATCAGCCCCAGCATTTT
TRBV10-3	-	-	TRBJ1-1	CAISELGFTEAFF	TGTGCCATCAGTGAATTGGGGTTTACTGAAGCTTTCTTT
TRBV2	-	-	TRBJ2-7	CASTGTGSEQYF	TGTGCCAGCACCGGGACCGGCTCCGAGCAGTACTTC
TRBV28	TRBD1	-	TRBJ2-3	CASSTGQGTDTQYF	TGTGCCAGCAGCACCGGACAGGGCACAGATACGCAGTATTTT
TRBV18	-	-	TRBJ2-2	CASSKFLNTGELFF	TGTGCCAGCTCAAAATTCCTGAACACCGGGGAGCTGTTTTTT
TRBV19	-	-	TRBJ2-5	CASSIDGGPRETQYF	TGTGCCAGTAGTATAGATGGAGGCCCCCGGGAGACCCAGTACTTC
TRBV11-2	TRBD2	-	TRBJ2-3	CASSPRAGTSGTDTQYF	TGTGCCAGCAGCCCACGGGCTGGGACTAGCGGAACAGATACGCAGTATTTT
TRBV28	TRBD1	-	TRBJ1-5	CASSYFGQANQPQHF	TGTGCCAGCAGCTACTTCGGACAGGCTAATCAGCCCCAGCATTTT
TRBV7-9	-	-	TRBJ1-1	CASSLKVNQNTEAFF	TGTGCCAGCAGCTTAAAGGTCAACCAGAACACTGAAGCTTTCTTT
TRBV7-9	TRBD1	-	TRBJ2-5	CASSLRTGPGETQYF	TGTGCCAGCAGCTTAAGGACAGGGCCGGGGGAGACCCAGTACTTC
TRBV5-1	-	-	TRBJ1-2	CASSLGGGYGYTF	TGCGCCAGCAGCTTGGGAGGGGGCTATGGCTACACCTTC
TRBV5-5	-	-	TRBJ2-3	CASSLDPSTDTQYF	TGTGCCAGCAGCTTGGATCCATCCACAGATACGCAGTATTTT
TRBV5-1	TRBD1	-	TRBJ1-2	CASSAEPGQGQYGYTF	TGCGCCAGCAGCGCCGAACCGGGACAGGGTCAGTATGGCTACACCTTC
TRBV7-9	-	-	TRBJ2-2	CASSGNAGNTGELFF	TGTGCCAGCAGCGGGAACGCCGGGAACACCGGGGAGCTGTTTTTT
TRBV15	-	few	TRBJ2-2	CATSRDPRGDTGELFF	TGTGCCACCAGCAGAGATCCCAGGGGGGACACCGGGGAGCTGTTTTTT
TRBV28	-	-	TRBJ1-2	CASSRYGYTF	TGTGCCAGCAGCCGGTATGGCTACACCTTC
TRBV7-3	-	-	TRBJ2-1	CASSLGPSSYNEQFF	TGTGCCAGCAGCCTCGGGCCGAGCTCCTACAATGAGCAGTTCTTC
TRBV7-9	-	-	TRBJ2-1	CATPKSGTHYNEQFF	TGTGCCACACCGAAGTCCGGGACTCACTACAATGAGCAGTTCTTC
TRBV29-1	-	-	TRBJ2-3	CSTESTDTQYF	TGCAGCACCGAGAGCACAGATACGCAGTATTTT
TRBV27	TRBD1	few	TRBJ2-1	CASSLSGQGYLYNEQFF	TGTGCCAGCAGTTTATCCGGACAGGGTTACCTCTACAATGAGCAGTTCTTC
TRBV28	TRBD1	few	TRBJ1-2	CASSLGVGTVHYGSYGYTF	TGTGCCAGCAGTTTAGGGGTCGGGACAGTCCACTACGGAAGCTATGGCTACACCTTC